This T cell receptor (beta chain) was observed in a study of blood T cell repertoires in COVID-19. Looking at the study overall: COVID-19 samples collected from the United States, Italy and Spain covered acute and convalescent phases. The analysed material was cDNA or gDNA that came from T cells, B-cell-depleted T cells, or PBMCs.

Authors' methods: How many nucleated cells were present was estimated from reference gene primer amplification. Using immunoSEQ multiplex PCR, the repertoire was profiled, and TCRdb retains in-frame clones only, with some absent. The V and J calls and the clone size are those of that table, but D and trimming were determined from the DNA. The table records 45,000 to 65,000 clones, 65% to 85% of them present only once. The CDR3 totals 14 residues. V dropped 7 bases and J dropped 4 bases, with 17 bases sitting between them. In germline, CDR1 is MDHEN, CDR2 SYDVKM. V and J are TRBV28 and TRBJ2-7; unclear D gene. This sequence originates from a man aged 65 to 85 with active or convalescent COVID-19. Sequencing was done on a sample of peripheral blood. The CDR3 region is CASIPSNRIYEQYF. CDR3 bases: TGTGCCAGCATCCCAAGTAACAGAATATACGAGCAGTACTTC.